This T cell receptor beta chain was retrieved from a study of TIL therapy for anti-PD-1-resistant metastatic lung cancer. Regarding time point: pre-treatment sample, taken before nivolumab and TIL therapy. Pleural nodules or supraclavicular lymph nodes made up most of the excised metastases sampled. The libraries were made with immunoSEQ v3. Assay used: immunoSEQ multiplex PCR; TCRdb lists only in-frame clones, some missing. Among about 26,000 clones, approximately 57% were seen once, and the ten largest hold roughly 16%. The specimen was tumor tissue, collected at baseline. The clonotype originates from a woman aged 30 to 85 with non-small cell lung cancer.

DNA of the CDR3: TGTGCCATCAGTGATACGGCAGCCGGGGAAAAACTGTTTTTT. This sequence encodes CAISDTAAGEKLFF. The chain employs TRBV10-3 and TRBJ1-4; D is unclear. From germline, CDR1 is ENHRY and CDR2 SYGVKD. V lost 3 bases and J lost 8, with 13 bases in between. This CDR3 is built from 14 residues.